The entry that follows covers one T cell receptor beta chain sequence. This sample is part of a study of T cells in tuberculosis. Overall study context: T cells were selected with CD1B tetramers loaded with glucose monomycolate. This South African cohort compared adolescents with or without latent tuberculosis against adults with active tuberculosis.

Germline lookup yields CDR1 SGHNT and CDR2 YYREEE (reference sequence). The germline V and J ends were trimmed by 8 bases and 4 bases, with 21 bases remaining between them. This CDR3 spans 15 amino acids. Assay: immunoSEQ multiplex PCR; the TCRdb copy retains only in-frame clones and omits some. The top ten hold about 12% of the sample, which has more than 30,000 clones, about 94% seen once. The sequence came from a donor aged 10 to 29 with latent tuberculosis or without tuberculosis infection. Some clones in this sample may be carry-over from other donors' samples. Specimen: PBMCs. The chain links TRBV5-4 to TRBJ1-2; D perhaps matches TRBD1 (6 bases). CDR3 sequence reads: CASSPDQGSGYGYTF. The CDR3 DNA is TGTGCCAGTAGCCCTGATCAGGGGTCCGGCTATGGCTACACCTTC. The complete variable domain, with remaining parts taken from reference TRBV5-4 and TRBJ1-2, reads ETGVTQSPTHLIKTRGQQVTLRCSSQSGHNTVSWYQQALGQGPQFIFQYYREEENGRGNFPPRFSGLQFPNYSSELNVNALELDDSALYLCASSPDQGSGYGYTFGSGTRLTVV.